This TCR beta chain was recorded in a study of response to subunit inactivated influenza vaccine. The study's findings and limits: Seasonal influenza vaccination, on each occasion, was suggested by the authors to recruit few new T cells.

Using its own MiXCR run on the RT-PCR reads, TCRdb lists one record per CDR3 protein. The data show roughly 520,000 distinct CDR3 sequences, about 25% seen once. This clonotype was detected a few times. Its antigen is unknown. CDR3 length equals 14 residues. CDR1 is SGHRS, CDR2 YFSETQ, per germline. Trimming removed 0 bases at V and 9 bases at J, with 15 bases between. V usage is TRBV5-1 and J usage is TRBJ1-2; D gene unclear. The TCR was taken from a man aged 45 to 65 who received an inactivated influenza vaccine. Here the sequenced sample was CD4+ T cells sorted from PBMCs, taken about 5 days after vaccination. The CDR3 sequence: CASSLEAGVGSYTF. CDR3 in DNA: TGCGCCAGCAGCTTGGAGGCTGGAGTTGGGAGCTACACCTTC.